This T cell receptor beta chain is drawn from a study of T cell responses to AZD1222 COVID-19 vaccine. TCRdb's table, derived via immunoSEQ multiplex PCR, lists solely in-frame clones and lacks some. The sample has 160,000 or so clones, about nine tenths seen once. Trimming stripped 6 bases from V and 1 base from J, with 7 bases between. The germline V gene has CDR1 SGHTA and CDR2 FQGNSA. The CDR3 spans 13 residues. Sequences were derived from peripheral blood, sampled 28 days after the second AZD1222 dose. This clonotype originated in an adult who received the AZD1222 COVID-19 vaccine. The chain employs TRBV7-2 and TRBJ1-5; no reliable D call. CDR3 in DNA: TGTGCCAGCAGGTCGGACAGCAATCAGCCCCAGCATTTT. Its protein is CASRSDSNQPQHF.